Below, 25 T cell receptor beta chains from the same sample are listed, as sequenced in a study of radiotherapy plus CTLA-4 blockade in lung cancer. Sequencing was performed with immunoSEQ multiplex PCR; in TCRdb, only in-frame clones are kept and a portion is missing. The sample lists about 87,000 clones; around 90% were seen once. Sequences were derived from peripheral blood, sampled from a patient treated with radiotherapy plus ipilimumab. The receptors derive from a human donor with non-small cell lung cancer that progressed on radiotherapy plus ipilimumab.

The chain couples TRBV27 to TRBJ2-7; TRBD2 matches at 8 bases. The CDR3 length is 15 residues. V lost 5 bases to trimming and J lost 1 base; unmatched junction nucleotides: 7. Germline CDR1 MNHEY, CDR2 SMNVEV (reference sequence). CDR3 protein: CASSIGGASSYEQYF. For the CDR3, the DNA is TGTGCCAGCAGTATCGGGGGGGCTTCATCCTACGAGCAGTACTTC.

The CDR3 sequence is CASSYGQSGYTF. CDR3 DNA: TGTGCCAGCAGCTACGGGCAGAGTGGCTACACCTTC. The chain employs TRBV5-5 and TRBJ1-2, with D unresolved. There are 12 residues in the CDR3. Trimming took off 3 bases at V and 7 bases at J, with 10 bases between the two ends. Germline CDR1 and CDR2: SGHKS and YYEKEE (reference sequence). The full variable domain, its missing parts supplied by reference TRBV5-5 and TRBJ1-2, is DAGVTQSPTHLIKTRGQQVTLRCSPISGHKSVSWYQQVLGQGPQFIFQYYEKEERGRGNFPDRFSARQFPNYSSELNVNALLLGDSALYLCASSYGQSGYTFGSGTRLTVV.

The CDR3 protein is CASSLGPYEYYEQYF. The CDR3 coding sequence is TGTGCCAGTAGTCTCGGGCCTTATGAATATTACGAGCAGTACTTC. The chain is built from TRBV19 and TRBJ2-7; D gene unclear. V was clipped by 5 bases and J by 4 bases, with 18 bases between them. The CDR3 spans 15 residues. Germline assignment: CDR1 LNHDA and CDR2 SQIVND (reference sequence).

The gene calls are TRBV18 and TRBJ2-3; no clear D gene. This CDR3 contains 14 residues. The germline V and J ends were trimmed by 3 bases and 0 bases, with 7 bases remaining between them. Germline assignment: CDR1 KGHSH and CDR2 LQKENI. CDR3 in amino acids: CASSPAPSTDTQYF. In DNA form, the CDR3 reads TGTGCCAGCTCACCGGCCCCCAGCACAGATACGCAGTATTTT. The variable domain in full, with the rest retrieved from reference TRBV18 and TRBJ2-3, is NAGVMQNPRHLVRRRGQEARLRCSPMKGHSHVYWYRQLPEEGLKFMVYLQKENIIDESGMPKERFSAEFPKEGPSILRIQQVVRGDSAAYFCASSPAPSTDTQYFGPGTRLTVL.

The chain joins TRBV19 to TRBJ1-2, with a possible D match to TRBD1 (6 bases). This CDR3 spans 14 amino acids. The V gene lost 3 bases and the J gene lost 8 bases, with 16 bases spanning the gap. The germline V gene has CDR1 LNHDA and CDR2 SQIVND (reference sequence). Written as DNA, the CDR3 is TGTGCCAGTAGTATCTCAGGGGCAGAGGGCGGCTACACCTTC. Translation: CASSISGAEGGYTF.

The rearrangement uses TRBV18 and TRBJ2-7; 9 bases line up with TRBD1. Germline-derived CDR1 and CDR2 are KGHSH and LQKENI. CDR3 length: 16 residues. J lost 2 bases, V lost 2 bases, and 7 bases had no gene match. The CDR3 DNA follows: TGTGCCAGCTCACCATCTTTTTGGACAGGGGCCTACGAGCAGTACTTC. It codes for CASSPSFWTGAYEQYF.

The chain employs TRBV5-6 and TRBJ2-1; D is undetermined. The germline V gene encodes CDR1 SGHDT and CDR2 YYEEEE. CDR3 length: 13 amino acids. Trimming took off 4 bases at V and 6 bases at J, with 11 bases between the two ends. This chain's CDR3 is CASSAPPLNEQFF. In DNA form, the CDR3 reads TGTGCCAGCAGCGCCCCCCCCCTCAATGAGCAGTTCTTC.

The chain is built from TRBV11-3 and TRBJ2-7; tentative D call: TRBD1 (6 bases). Trimming stripped 1 base from V and 3 bases from J, with 10 bases between. Germline values: CDR1 SGHNT, CDR2 YENEEA. The CDR3 consists of 14 residues. The CDR3: CASSLGGRGYEQYF. CDR3 nucleotide sequence: TGTGCCAGCAGCTTAGGCGGCAGGGGCTACGAGCAGTACTTC. Full variable domain (missing parts from reference TRBV11-3 and TRBJ2-7): EAGVVQSPRYKIIEKKQPVAFWCNPISGHNTLYWYLQNLGQGPELLIRYENEEAVDDSQLPKDRFSAERLKGVDSTLKIQPAELGDSAVYLCASSLGGRGYEQYFGPGTRLTVT.

The CDR3 region has the DNA TGTGCCAGCAGCTTGCGACTAGCGGGGCAAGAGACCCAGTACTTC. Protein: CASSLRLAGQETQYF. V and J are TRBV5-4 and TRBJ2-5, with TRBD2 matching 11 bases. Germline CDR1 SGHNT, CDR2 YYREEE (reference sequence). The length of the CDR3 is 15 residues. V was pared by 1 base and J by 2 bases, with 1 base of the junction left unmatched.

The V call is TRBV19, the J call TRBJ1-4; unclear D gene. Germline values: CDR1 LNHDA, CDR2 SQIVND (reference sequence). The CDR3 has 14 amino acids. V lost 4 bases and J lost 5, with 11 bases in between. CDR3 bases: TGTGCCAGTAGTACCGCCGACCAGAATGAAAAACTGTTTTTT. This sequence encodes CASSTADQNEKLFF.

The V gene is TRBV18, the J gene TRBJ2-5; no clear D. The CDR3 loop spans 13 amino acids. Germline values: CDR1 KGHSH, CDR2 LQKENI. With 0 bases removed from V and 0 bases from J, the gap between germline ends came to 2 bases. The CDR3 region has the DNA TGTGCCAGCTCACCACCCCACCAAGAGACCCAGTACTTC. This codes for CASSPPHQETQYF. Drawing the rest from reference TRBV18 and TRBJ2-5, the complete variable domain is NAGVMQNPRHLVRRRGQEARLRCSPMKGHSHVYWYRQLPEEGLKFMVYLQKENIIDESGMPKERFSAEFPKEGPSILRIQQVVRGDSAAYFCASSPPHQETQYFGPGTRLLVL.

The V call is TRBV4-3, the J call TRBJ2-6, with D hard to call. Germline CDR1 LGHNA, CDR2 YSLEER. The CDR3 is 14 residues long. The ends were cut back, 4 bases at V and 0 bases at J, with 4 bases in the middle. The CDR3 DNA sequence: TGCGCCAGCAGCCTGTCCTCTGGGGCCAACGTCCTGACTTTC. Protein sequence: CASSLSSGANVLTF.

This clone was recorded only once. The chain combines TRBV5-1 with TRBJ2-1; the D gene is possibly TRBD1 (5 bases). This CDR3 contains 13 residues. Trimming shortened V by 5 bases and J by 1 base, and 7 bases separated the two germline ends. Germline loops: CDR1 SGHRS, CDR2 YFSETQ. CDR3 amino acids: CASRPGSYNEQFF. In nucleotides, the CDR3 is TGCGCCAGCAGACCAGGGTCCTACAATGAGCAGTTCTTC. The full variable domain, in which reference TRBV5-1 and TRBJ2-1 provide the parts outside the CDR3, is KAGVTQTPRYLIKTRGQQVTLSCSPISGHRSVSWYQQTPGQGLQFLFEYFSETQRNKGNFPGRFSGRQFSNSRSEMNVSTLELGDSALYLCASRPGSYNEQFFGPGTRLTVL.

About this clone itself: Other DNA sequences in this specimen translate into the identical CDR3. The CDR3 is CASSQDLGESPLHF. CDR3 sequence (DNA): TGCGCCAGCAGCCAAGATCTGGGGGAATCACCCCTCCACTTT. The chain is built from TRBV4-3 and TRBJ1-6; TRBD1 might be the D (5 bases). The CDR3 consists of 14 residues. The germline V gene has CDR1 LGHNA and CDR2 YSLEER. Trimming stripped 0 bases from V and 10 bases from J, with 10 bases between.

The rearrangement joins TRBV9 to TRBJ1-1; D not certain. The CDR3 runs 14 residues. Germline V CDR1 and CDR2: SGDLS, YYNGEE. V was pared by 0 bases and J by 1 base, with 7 bases between. CDR3 sequence: CASSVDGWNTEAFF. In DNA form, the CDR3 reads TGTGCCAGCAGCGTAGATGGTTGGAACACTGAAGCTTTCTTT.

This chain connects TRBV19 to TRBJ2-5, with 12 bases fitting TRBD2. This CDR3 contains 18 residues. CDR1 and CDR2 from the germline V gene are LNHDA and SQIVND (reference sequence). Trimming took 6 bases from V and 2 from J; bases not matched to a gene: 13. CDR3 in DNA: TGTGCCAGTAGCCGACTAGCGGGAGTCCCCTTACTACAAGAGACCCAGTACTTC. Translating gives CASSRLAGVPLLQETQYF.

The V gene is TRBV2, the J gene TRBJ2-5; 7 bases map to TRBD1. Germline values: CDR1 SNHLY, CDR2 FYNNEI. This CDR3 is 14 amino acids long. V lost 6 bases to trimming and J lost 2 bases; unmatched junction nucleotides: 6. The CDR3 DNA is TGTGCCAGCAGCCGGCAGGGGGAACAAGAGACCCAGTACTTC. It is translated as CASSRQGEQETQYF.

This CDR3 reads CASSLSPAGTPSPLHF. The CDR3 DNA reads TGTGCCAGCAGCTTATCGCCTGCAGGGACTCCTTCACCCCTCCACTTT. The genes are TRBV7-6 and TRBJ1-6, with D possibly matching TRBD1 (5 bases). The germline gives CDR1 SGHVS, CDR2 FNYEAQ. The V gene lost 2 bases and the J gene lost 9 bases, with 17 bases spanning the gap. This CDR3 is 16 amino acids long.

The V call is TRBV6-1, the J call TRBJ2-1, with D tentatively TRBD1 (6 bases). V was pared by 3 bases and J by 5 bases, with 14 bases between. The CDR3 is 15 amino acids. Germline V gives CDR1 MNHNS, CDR2 SASEGT. The CDR3 DNA reads TGTGCCAGCAGTGAGTTCCAGGGGATGGACAATGAGCAGTTCTTC. This gives the protein CASSEFQGMDNEQFF.

The rearrangement joins TRBV6-5 to TRBJ2-3; TRBD2 matches 8 bases. This CDR3 has 15 amino acids. Germline V gives CDR1 MNHEY, CDR2 SVGAGI. Trimming took 6 bases from V and 0 from J; bases not matched to a gene: 5. CDR3 nucleotides: TGTGCCAGCAGGCCACTAGCGGCAAGCACAGATACGCAGTATTTT. This sequence encodes CASRPLAASTDTQYF.

The chain links TRBV7-9 to TRBJ1-1; D may be TRBD1 (6 bases). CDR1 and CDR2 from the germline V gene are SEHNR and FQNEAQ (reference sequence). The germline V and J ends were trimmed by 10 bases and 4 bases, with 13 bases remaining between them. The CDR3 contains 12 residues. The CDR3 DNA follows: TGTGCCACAACCCAGGGGCCCACTGAAGCTTTCTTT. This translates into CATTQGPTEAFF.

Only one count was recorded for this clone. The junction and the germline gene differ at one end; a read error may be behind it. The rearrangement links TRBV7-7 to TRBJ2-2; D may match TRBD1 or TRBD2 (7 bases each). CDR1 and CDR2 (germline): SSHAT, FNYEAQ (reference sequence). CDR3 size: 13 residues. The CDR3 reads CASSQGGAGELFF. The CDR3 DNA reads TGTGCTAGCAGCCAGGGGGGGGCCGGGGAGCTGTTTTTT.

The CDR3 loop reads CASSLPNRGWVDDTEAFF. The CDR3 DNA follows: TGTGCCAGCAGTTTACCAAACAGGGGTTGGGTTGATGACACTGAAGCTTTCTTT. The V gene is TRBV28, the J gene TRBJ1-1; 7 bases agree with TRBD1. The V gene's germline CDR1 is MDHEN and CDR2 SYDVKM. The junction had 15 bases not matched to a gene; V was cut back by 2 bases and J by 3 bases. CDR3 length: 18 residues.

This chain uses TRBV20-1 with TRBJ2-5; D uncertain. This CDR3 has 11 amino acids. Germline CDR1 and CDR2: DFQATT and SNEGSKA (reference sequence). The V end was cut by 3 bases, the J end by 2 bases, with 4 bases between. The CDR3 sequence is CSASDQETQYF. The CDR3 DNA is TGCAGTGCTAGTGATCAAGAGACCCAGTACTTC.

The rearrangement uses TRBV6-1 and TRBJ2-2; weak D call: TRBD1 (5 bases). Germline V gene lookup returns CDR1 MNHNS and CDR2 SASEGT. V was shortened by 6 bases and J by 1 base, with 9 bases between the two germline ends. The CDR3 spans 14 residues. This CDR3 is CASRTGWNTGELFF. The DNA for the CDR3 is TGTGCCAGCAGAACAGGCTGGAACACCGGGGAGCTGTTTTTT.